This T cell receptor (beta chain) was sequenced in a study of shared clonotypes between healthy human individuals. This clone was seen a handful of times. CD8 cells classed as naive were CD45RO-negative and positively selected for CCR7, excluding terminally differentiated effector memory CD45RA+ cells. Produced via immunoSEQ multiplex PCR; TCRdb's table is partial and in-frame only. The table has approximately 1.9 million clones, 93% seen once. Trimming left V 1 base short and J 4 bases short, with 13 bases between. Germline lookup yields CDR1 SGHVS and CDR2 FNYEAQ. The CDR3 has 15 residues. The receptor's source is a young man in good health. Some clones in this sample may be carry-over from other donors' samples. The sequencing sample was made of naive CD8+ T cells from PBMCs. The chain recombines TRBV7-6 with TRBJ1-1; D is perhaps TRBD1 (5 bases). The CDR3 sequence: CASSLGSGSGTEAFF. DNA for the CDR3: TGTGCCAGCAGCTTAGGTTCAGGGTCGGGCACTGAAGCTTTCTTT.